This TCR beta chain was sequenced during a study of PD-1 blockade in classical Hodgkin lymphoma. Study-level information: Nivolumab dosed at 3 mg/kg went to patients intravenously every 2 weeks. General study points: It was among complete responders that baseline diversity resembled that of newly diagnosed patients. Healthy donors were reported to have higher baseline TCR diversity than newly diagnosed patients. Underlying causes for the observed repertoire differences were not defined, possibly disease activity or prior therapy.

Assay used: immunoSEQ multiplex PCR; TCRdb lists only in-frame clones, some missing. There are about 25,000 clones in the sample; around 80% occur only once, and approximately 3% lies in the top ten. The CDR3 totals 17 residues. V trimming: 2 bases; J trimming: 3 bases; junction bases outside the gene matches: 12. CDR1 and CDR2 from the germline V gene are SGHDT and YYEEEE. As for time point: cycle 4 day 1 (C4D1), after five to seven weeks of nivolumab. All patients experienced relapse after autologous stem cell transplantation, and brentuximab vedotin exposure was variable. Thawed PBMCs were the source of CD4+ T cells, purified by magnetic negative selection. This clone turned up a few times. Its specificity is unknown.

This sequence originates from a human donor with classical Hodgkin lymphoma. The chain employs TRBV5-6 and TRBJ2-7; 9 bases fit TRBD2. This sample comprised CD4+ T cells from blood, obtained before the fourth cycle of nivolumab. The CDR3 sequence is CASSFSAGWRGGYEQYF. CDR3 in DNA: TGTGCCAGCAGCTTTTCTGCAGGCTGGCGGGGGGGCTACGAGCAGTACTTC.